This T cell receptor (beta chain) comes out of a study of CD8 T cells in Susac syndrome. Random hexamers served to reverse transcribe roughly 0.45 to 1 ug RNA. The TCR beta CDR3 was amplified by immunoSEQ multiplex PCR across 54 Vbeta, 13 Jbeta. Each CDR3 protein gets one entry after TCRdb re-called the immunoSEQ multiplex PCR reads with MiXCR. The repertoire includes around 99,000 distinct CDR3 sequences, 96% of them detected once, and just over 0.095% sits in the top ten. This CDR3 has 13 residues. The ends lost 3 bases at V and 5 bases at J; junction bases unmatched: 3. Sequencing of TCR beta was carried out in blood CD8+ and CD4+ T cells. It was healthy donors who served as the controls, matched for age and sex. FACS was used to enrich TEMRA cells, whereas the CD8+ and CD4+ T cells were obtained by negative isolation.

The receptor comes from a human donor in good health. This chain connects TRBV12-3 or TRBV12-4 to TRBJ2-7; 8 nucleotides match TRBD1. Source material: CD4+ T cells from PBMCs. The DNA for the CDR3 is TGTGCCAGCAGTTTCCGGACAGGGAACGAGCAGTACTTC. This translates into CASSFRTGNEQYF.